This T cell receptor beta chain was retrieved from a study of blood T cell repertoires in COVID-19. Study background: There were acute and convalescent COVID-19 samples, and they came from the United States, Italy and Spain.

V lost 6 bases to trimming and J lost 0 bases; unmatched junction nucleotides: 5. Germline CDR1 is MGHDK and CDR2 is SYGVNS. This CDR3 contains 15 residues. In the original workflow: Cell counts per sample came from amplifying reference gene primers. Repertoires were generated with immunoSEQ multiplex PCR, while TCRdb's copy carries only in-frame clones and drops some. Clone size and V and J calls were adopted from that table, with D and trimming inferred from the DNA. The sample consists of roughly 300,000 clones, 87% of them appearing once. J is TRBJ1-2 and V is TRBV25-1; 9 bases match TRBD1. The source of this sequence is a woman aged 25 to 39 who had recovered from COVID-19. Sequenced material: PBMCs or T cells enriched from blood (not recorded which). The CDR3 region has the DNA TGTGCCAGCAGCGCAGGGACAGGGACTAACTATGGCTACACCTTC. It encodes CASSAGTGTNYGYTF.